A selection of T cell receptor beta chains follows, all from one sample in a study of beta chain features in type 1 diabetes. Clones were read by immunoSEQ multiplex PCR, and TCRdb kept only the in-frame ones, dropping some. The profile covers some 150,000 clones, with approximately 52% appearing a single time and 0.42% taken by the ten largest. Material for sequencing was Tregs from blood. Source of these receptors: a man in his late teens or twenties in good health. Each CDR3 is given with its conserved first and last residue. Fields, in order: V gene, J gene, D gene, clone size, CDR3 protein, CDR3 DNA. D genes are given only for firm matches. Where a row states a size, it is once, few, many or the class of an expanded clone; other rows omit it.

v_gene: TRBV6-5; j_gene: TRBJ1-1; d_gene: -; abundance: once; CDR3aa: CASSSQSYQGTEAFF; CDR3nt: TGTGCCAGCAGTTCTCAAAGTTATCAGGGTACGGAAGCTTTCTTT
v_gene: TRBV4-3; j_gene: TRBJ1-6; d_gene: -; abundance: -; CDR3aa: CASSQAFLGNWGSPLHF; CDR3nt: TGCGCCAGCAGCCAAGCCTTCCTCGGGAATTGGGGTTCACCCCTCCACTTT
v_gene: TRBV10-3; j_gene: TRBJ1-1; d_gene: -; abundance: -; CDR3aa: CAISGGRGTEAFF; CDR3nt: TGTGCCATCAGTGGTGGCAGGGGCACTGAAGCTTTCTTT
v_gene: TRBV7-8; j_gene: TRBJ2-5; d_gene: -; abundance: -; CDR3aa: CAGATGTQETQYF; CDR3nt: TGTGCCGGAGCGACAGGTACCCAAGAGACCCAGTACTTC
v_gene: TRBV4-3; j_gene: TRBJ2-7; d_gene: TRBD1; abundance: -; CDR3aa: CASSQAGQGYFQYF; CDR3nt: TGCGCCAGCAGCCAGGCGGGACAGGGGTATTTTCAGTACTTC
v_gene: TRBV28; j_gene: TRBJ1-2; d_gene: TRBD1; abundance: -; CDR3aa: CASSLFGQALGGYTF; CDR3nt: TGTGCCAGCAGCTTATTTGGACAGGCGCTTGGCGGCTACACCTTC
v_gene: TRBV19; j_gene: TRBJ2-1; d_gene: TRBD2; abundance: -; CDR3aa: CASSHLERGEQFF; CDR3nt: TGTGCCAGTAGCCACCTCGAGCGGGGGGAGCAGTTCTTC
v_gene: TRBV19; j_gene: TRBJ2-3; d_gene: TRBD2; abundance: -; CDR3aa: CASSIYGLAASTDTQYF; CDR3nt: TGTGCCAGTAGTATTTATGGACTAGCGGCCAGCACAGATACGCAGTATTTT
v_gene: TRBV7-9; j_gene: TRBJ2-7; d_gene: -; abundance: -; CDR3aa: CASSFSNAEQYF; CDR3nt: TGTGCCAGCAGCTTCTCTAACGCGGAGCAGTACTTC
v_gene: TRBV7-3; j_gene: TRBJ2-7; d_gene: TRBD2; abundance: once; CDR3aa: CASSLQGLAGGPYEQYF; CDR3nt: TGTGCCAGCAGCTTACAGGGACTAGCGGGGGGTCCCTACGAGCAGTACTTC
v_gene: TRBV5-1; j_gene: TRBJ2-3; d_gene: -; abundance: few; CDR3aa: CASSNMADTQYF; CDR3nt: TGCGCCAGCAGCAACATGGCAGATACGCAGTATTTT
v_gene: TRBV15; j_gene: TRBJ1-4; d_gene: -; abundance: once; CDR3aa: CATSRDKDGGIEEKLFF; CDR3nt: TGTGCCACCAGCAGAGATAAAGATGGAGGAATCGAAGAAAAACTGTTTTTT
v_gene: TRBV28; j_gene: TRBJ1-5; d_gene: -; abundance: -; CDR3aa: CASPRGWHNQPQHF; CDR3nt: TGTGCCAGCCCCCGAGGGTGGCACAATCAGCCCCAGCATTTT
v_gene: TRBV7-2; j_gene: TRBJ2-7; d_gene: -; abundance: few; CDR3aa: CASSHRVGTYEQYF; CDR3nt: TGTGCCAGCAGCCACCGAGTCGGTACCTACGAGCAGTACTTC
v_gene: TRBV5-4; j_gene: TRBJ2-3; d_gene: TRBD1; abundance: -; CDR3aa: CASSLVQGITDTQYF; CDR3nt: TGTGCCAGCAGCTTGGTACAGGGGATAACAGATACGCAGTATTTT
v_gene: TRBV28; j_gene: TRBJ2-7; d_gene: TRBD1; abundance: once; CDR3aa: CASSSPRQGVYEQYF; CDR3nt: TGTGCCAGCAGTTCCCCCAGACAGGGGGTTTACGAGCAGTACTTC
v_gene: TRBV29-1; j_gene: TRBJ2-3; d_gene: TRBD1; abundance: few; CDR3aa: CSVQDRATSTDTQYF; CDR3nt: TGCAGCGTCCAAGACAGGGCAACTAGCACAGATACGCAGTATTTT
v_gene: TRBV28; j_gene: TRBJ1-1; d_gene: -; abundance: -; CDR3aa: CASSLGGVDTEAFF; CDR3nt: TGTGCCAGCAGTTTAGGGGGGGTGGATACTGAAGCTTTCTTT
v_gene: TRBV10-3; j_gene: TRBJ1-6; d_gene: -; abundance: -; CDR3aa: CAISGDPPGGSPLHF; CDR3nt: TGTGCCATCAGTGGAGACCCGCCAGGAGGGTCACCCCTCCACTTT
v_gene: TRBV4-1; j_gene: TRBJ2-3; d_gene: -; abundance: -; CDR3aa: CASSQEATGGADTQYF; CDR3nt: TGCGCCAGCAGCCAAGAAGCGACAGGAGGCGCAGATACGCAGTATTTT
v_gene: TRBV19; j_gene: TRBJ2-3; d_gene: TRBD1; abundance: few; CDR3aa: CASRTGGGTQYF; CDR3nt: TGTGCCAGCCGGACAGGGGGAGGTACGCAGTATTTT
v_gene: TRBV5-1; j_gene: TRBJ2-5; d_gene: TRBD1; abundance: -; CDR3aa: CASSSGTGRRQYF; CDR3nt: TGCGCCAGCAGCTCCGGGACAGGCCGGCGGCAGTACTTC
v_gene: TRBV19; j_gene: TRBJ2-5; d_gene: TRBD1; abundance: once; CDR3aa: CASSITGGRETQYF; CDR3nt: TGTGCCAGTAGTATTACAGGGGGTCGGGAGACCCAGTACTTC
v_gene: TRBV4-3; j_gene: TRBJ2-1; d_gene: -; abundance: -; CDR3aa: CASSQDSSSYNEQFF; CDR3nt: TGCGCCAGCAGCCAAGACTCGAGCTCCTACAATGAGCAGTTCTTC
v_gene: TRBV7-7; j_gene: TRBJ2-2; d_gene: -; abundance: -; CDR3aa: CASSSNTGELFF; CDR3nt: TGTGCTAGCAGTTCTAACACCGGGGAGCTGTTTTTT
v_gene: TRBV5-1; j_gene: TRBJ2-7; d_gene: -; abundance: -; CDR3aa: CASSLEGPSYEQYF; CDR3nt: TGCGCCAGCAGCTTGGAGGGGCCCTCCTACGAGCAGTACTTC
v_gene: TRBV29-1; j_gene: TRBJ2-7; d_gene: -; abundance: few; CDR3aa: CSVFVPGAYEQYF; CDR3nt: TGCAGCGTTTTCGTACCGGGGGCCTACGAGCAGTACTTC
v_gene: TRBV29-1; j_gene: TRBJ1-4; d_gene: TRBD1; abundance: -; CDR3aa: CSVDAGGAGEKLFF; CDR3nt: TGCAGCGTTGACGCAGGGGGCGCGGGTGAAAAACTGTTTTTT
v_gene: TRBV7-2; j_gene: TRBJ2-1; d_gene: -; abundance: -; CDR3aa: CASSLATGTYNEQFF; CDR3nt: TGTGCCAGCAGCTTAGCAACAGGTACCTACAATGAGCAGTTCTTC
v_gene: TRBV7-9; j_gene: TRBJ2-7; d_gene: -; abundance: few; CDR3aa: CASSLQASSYEQYF; CDR3nt: TGTGCCAGCAGCTTACAGGCCAGCTCCTACGAGCAGTACTTC
v_gene: TRBV2; j_gene: TRBJ1-5; d_gene: TRBD1; abundance: few; CDR3aa: CASRTTGGTPQHF; CDR3nt: TGTGCCAGCAGGACGACAGGGGGCACGCCCCAGCATTTT
v_gene: TRBV6-5; j_gene: TRBJ2-2; d_gene: TRBD2; abundance: -; CDR3aa: CASSSFSGSLAGELFF; CDR3nt: TGTGCCAGCAGTTCATTTAGCGGGTCTTTAGCCGGGGAGCTGTTTTTT
v_gene: TRBV2; j_gene: TRBJ2-3; d_gene: TRBD2; abundance: -; CDR3aa: CASSVTSGGTDTQYF; CDR3nt: TGTGCCAGCAGTGTTACTAGCGGGGGGACAGATACGCAGTATTTT
v_gene: TRBV19; j_gene: TRBJ2-1; d_gene: -; abundance: -; CDR3aa: CASSNQYNEQFF; CDR3nt: TGTGCCAGTAGTAACCAGTACAATGAGCAGTTCTTC
v_gene: TRBV30; j_gene: TRBJ2-1; d_gene: -; abundance: -; CDR3aa: CAWSRLSGSNEQFF; CDR3nt: TGTGCCTGGAGTCGGCTGTCGGGGAGCAATGAGCAGTTCTTC
v_gene: TRBV30; j_gene: TRBJ2-6; d_gene: -; abundance: few; CDR3aa: CARTGLSGANVLTF; CDR3nt: TGTGCCAGAACAGGGTTATCTGGGGCCAACGTCCTGACTTTC
v_gene: TRBV4-2; j_gene: TRBJ2-6; d_gene: -; abundance: -; CDR3aa: CASSQEGLALSGANVLTF; CDR3nt: TGTGCCAGCAGCCAGGAGGGTCTTGCCCTCTCTGGGGCCAACGTCCTGACTTTC
v_gene: TRBV28; j_gene: TRBJ2-2; d_gene: -; abundance: few; CDR3aa: CASSSFPGELFF; CDR3nt: TGTGCCAGCAGTTCCTTTCCCGGGGAGCTGTTTTTT